This T cell receptor beta chain was recorded in a study of response to subunit inactivated influenza vaccine. Study conclusions and caveats: Authors suggested seasonal influenza vaccinations each recruit few new T cells.

MiXCR, run by TCRdb on the RT-PCR reads, gives a single entry per CDR3 protein. The repertoire has 650,000 to 850,000 distinct CDR3 sequences, 11% to 15% of them found once; the top ten carry 5.5% to 7%. CDR1 and CDR2 from the germline V gene are SGHKS and YYEKEE (reference sequence). CDR3 length equals 16 residues. The V gene end was trimmed by 4 bases and the J gene end by 8 bases; junction bases not matched to a gene: 14. Note on this clonotype: The antigen is not known.

The sequences come from PBMCs from blood, collected 14 to 15 days before vaccination. V usage is TRBV5-5 and J usage is TRBJ2-1; 8 bases line up with TRBD2. The sequence was collected from a man aged 45-65 years who received an inactivated influenza vaccine. For the CDR3, the DNA is TGTGCCAGCAGCCTTTCGGGAGGCGGGGGGAACTATGAGCAGTTCTTC. Translation: CASSLSGGGGNYEQFF.